This T cell receptor (beta chain) was captured in a study of early T cells in non-severe SARS-CoV-2 infection. Study-wide results and caveats: Private and CD4 specificities were missed by VDJdb matching, which favored anti-spike CD8 responses.

From germline, CDR1 is SGHRS and CDR2 YFSETQ. The CDR3 loop spans 16 amino acids. J gave up 6 bases and V 4 bases, and 9 bases lay outside the gene matches. TCRdb itself ran the 5' RACE reads through MiXCR, one entry per CDR3 protein. The repertoire holds 60,000 to 90,000 distinct CDR3 sequences, with over 9% as singletons. This clonotype was counted many times. Its antigen is unknown. The clonotype comes from an adult who was a healthcare worker with PCR-confirmed SARS-CoV-2 infection or an uninfected control (not recorded which). Sequenced: whole blood. The chain recombines TRBV5-1 with TRBJ1-6; TRBD1 matches 8 bases. The CDR3 loop reads CASSPGLGQGNSPLHF. For the CDR3, the DNA is TGCGCCAGCAGCCCTGGCTTAGGACAGGGTAATTCACCCCTCCACTTT.